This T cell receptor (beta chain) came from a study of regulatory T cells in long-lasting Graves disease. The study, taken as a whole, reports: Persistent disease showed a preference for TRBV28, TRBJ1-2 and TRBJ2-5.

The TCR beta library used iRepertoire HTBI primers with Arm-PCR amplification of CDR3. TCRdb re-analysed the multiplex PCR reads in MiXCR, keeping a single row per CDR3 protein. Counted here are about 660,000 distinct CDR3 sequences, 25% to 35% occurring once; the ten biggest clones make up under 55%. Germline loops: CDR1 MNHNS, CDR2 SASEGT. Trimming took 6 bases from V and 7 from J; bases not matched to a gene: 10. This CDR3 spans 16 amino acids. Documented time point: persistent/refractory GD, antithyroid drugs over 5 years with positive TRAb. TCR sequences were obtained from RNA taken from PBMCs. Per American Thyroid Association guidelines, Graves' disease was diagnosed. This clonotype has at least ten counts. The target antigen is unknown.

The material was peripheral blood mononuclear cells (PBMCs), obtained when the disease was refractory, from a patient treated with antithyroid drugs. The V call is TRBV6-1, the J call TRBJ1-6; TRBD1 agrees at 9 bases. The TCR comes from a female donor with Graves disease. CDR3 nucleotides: TGTGCCAGCAGAGGCGGGACAGGGATTCGCAATTCACCCCTCCACTTT. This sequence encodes CASRGGTGIRNSPLHF.